What follows are 32 T cell receptor beta chains derived from one specimen sequenced in a study of identifying expanded T cells in peripheral blood. The repertoire was sequenced with immunoSEQ multiplex PCR; TCRdb's copy has only in-frame clones and lacks some. The sample includes approximately 63,000 clones, around 87% of them seen just once. The specimen sequenced was blood. These receptors were taken from a person aged 18 to 75 in good health.

The rearrangement joins TRBV7-6 to TRBJ2-7; D is unresolved. The CDR3 loop spans 12 amino acids. V shed 4 bases and J shed 3 bases, with 7 bases lying between them. Germline V CDR1 and CDR2: SGHVS, FNYEAQ. This chain's CDR3 is CASSYLDYEQYF. CDR3 DNA sequence: TGTGCCAGCAGCTACCTAGACTACGAGCAGTACTTC.

The chain uses TRBV7-6 and TRBJ2-7; 7 bases are shared with TRBD2. V was pared by 2 bases and J by 6 bases, with 7 bases of the junction left unmatched. Germline V gene data show CDR1 as SGHVS and CDR2 as FNYEAQ. The length of the CDR3 is 14 residues. The CDR3 loop is CASSLWTSGGEQYF. For the CDR3, the DNA is TGTGCCAGCAGCTTATGGACTAGTGGGGGCGAGCAGTACTTC.

CDR3 nucleotides: TGTGCCAGCAGTCCCCATCTCTTATTGGGAGCTTTCTTT. It yields the protein CASSPHLLLGAFF. The chain employs TRBV6-5 and TRBJ1-1, with no clear D. Germline V gene sequence: CDR1 MNHEY, CDR2 SVGAGI. The CDR3 consists of 13 residues. Trimming pared 5 bases from V and 10 bases from J, leaving 17 bases between.

J is TRBJ2-5 and V is TRBV5-4; 16 bases map to TRBD2. Germline V gives CDR1 SGHNT, CDR2 YYREEE (reference sequence). The J segment lost 5 bases and the V segment lost 4 bases, leaving 11 bases of the junction unmatched. The CDR3 totals 18 residues. The CDR3 DNA follows: TGTGCCAGCAGCACCCCCCCGGGACTAGCGGGGGGGACGGAGACCCAGTACTTC. It codes for CASSTPPGLAGGTETQYF.

This clone was recorded only once. The J gene is TRBJ2-5, the V gene TRBV18; 9 bases map to TRBD2. The V gene's germline CDR1 is KGHSH and CDR2 LQKENI. V shed 2 bases, J shed 2 bases, and the junction held 3 bases outside the gene matches. The CDR3 has 15 amino acids. The DNA of the CDR3 is TGTGCCAGCTCACCAGCTAGCGGGATTCAAGAGACCCAGTACTTC. Translation: CASSPASGIQETQYF.

This chain links TRBV9 with TRBJ1-2; D might be TRBD1 (5 bases). The CDR3 is 13 amino acids. The germline V gene encodes CDR1 SGDLS and CDR2 YYNGEE. Trimming took off 4 bases at V and 5 bases at J, with 12 bases between the two ends. The chain's CDR3 is CASSLGRGYGYTF. DNA of the CDR3: TGTGCCAGCAGCCTAGGGAGGGGTTATGGCTACACCTTC. Full variable domain (missing parts from reference TRBV9 and TRBJ1-2): DSGVTQTPKHLITATGQRVTLRCSPRSGDLSVYWYQQSLDQGLQFLIQYYNGEERAKGNILERFSAQQFPDLHSELNLSSLELGDSALYFCASSLGRGYGYTFGSGTRLTVV.

The rearrangement uses TRBV4-2 and TRBJ2-7, with 9 bases lining up with TRBD1. CDR3 length: 18 residues. Germline V gene data show CDR1 as LGHNA and CDR2 as YNFKEQ. The V gene end was trimmed by 0 bases and the J gene end by 3 bases; junction bases not matched to a gene: 12. This CDR3 is CASSQDDFAGTGIYEQYF. The CDR3 nucleotides read TGTGCCAGCAGCCAAGACGATTTCGCCGGGACAGGGATCTACGAGCAGTACTTC.

The rearrangement uses TRBV7-2 and TRBJ2-5; D remains ambiguous. Per the germline V gene, CDR1 is SGHTA and CDR2 is FQGNSA. Trimming removed 3 bases at V and 5 bases at J, with 7 bases between. This CDR3 has 12 amino acids. CDR3 sequence reads: CASSLNGETQYF. The CDR3 DNA reads TGTGCCAGCAGCTTGAATGGGGAGACCCAGTACTTC.

The chain uses TRBV28 and TRBJ2-7, with TRBD1 matching 9 bases. Unmatched junction bases numbered 6, after V lost 5 bases and J lost 1 base. CDR1 is MDHEN, CDR2 SYDVKM, per germline. The length of the CDR3 is 15 residues. DNA for the CDR3: TGTGCCAGCAGTCCTCTGGGACAGGGTTCCTACGAGCAGTACTTC. As protein: CASSPLGQGSYEQYF.

The rearrangement links TRBV19 to TRBJ1-1, with D hard to call. Germline CDR1 reads LNHDA; CDR2 reads SQIVND (reference sequence). V dropped 5 bases and J dropped 7 bases, with 5 bases sitting between them. The CDR3 spans 10 residues. CDR3 region: CASSRDEAFF. CDR3 coding DNA: TGTGCCAGTAGTCGAGATGAAGCTTTCTTT.

This clone is a singleton in its sample. The genes are TRBV29-1 and TRBJ2-2, with 7 bases that match TRBD1. The CDR3 is 17 residues long. Trimming at V came to 4 bases and at J to 4 bases, leaving 15 bases not matched to a gene. The germline gives CDR1 SQVTM, CDR2 ANQGSEA. As DNA, the CDR3 is TGCAGCGTTGTCGAACAGGGGCTGGGGGAAGCCACCGGGGAGCTGTTTTTT. This gives the protein CSVVEQGLGEATGELFF.

The chain uses TRBV5-1 and TRBJ1-2; D perhaps matches TRBD1 (6 bases). The CDR3 has 17 amino acids. The germline V and J ends were trimmed by 1 base and 3 bases, with 19 bases remaining between them. Germline V gives CDR1 SGHRS, CDR2 YFSETQ. The CDR3 DNA reads TGCGCCAGCAGCTTGCTCGGGGGGCGCGGGCTTGACTATGGCTACACCTTC. Amino acids: CASSLLGGRGLDYGYTF.

CDR3 in amino acids: CASSTQETQYF. The CDR3 bases are TGTGCCAGCAGCACCCAAGAGACCCAGTACTTC. V usage is TRBV11-1 and J usage is TRBJ2-5, with D hard to call. V lost 5 bases and J lost 1, with 2 bases in between. There are 11 residues in the CDR3. From germline, CDR1 is SGHAT and CDR2 FQDESV (reference sequence).

The CDR3 loop is CASSNSGPYEQYF. The CDR3 DNA sequence: TGTGCCAGTAGTAATAGCGGCCCCTACGAGCAGTACTTC. J is TRBJ2-7 and V is TRBV19; TRBD2 might be the D (6 bases). Trimming removed 4 bases at V and 2 bases at J, with 9 bases between. Per the germline V gene, CDR1 is LNHDA and CDR2 is SQIVND (reference sequence). CDR3 length equals 13 residues.

The CDR3 coding sequence is TGTGCCAGCACCTCGACAGGGTCGGAAAATTCACCCCTCCACTTT. This gives the protein CASTSTGSENSPLHF. The V gene is TRBV7-9, the J gene TRBJ1-6, with TRBD1 matching 7 bases. Germline CDR1 is SEHNR and CDR2 is FQNEAQ (reference sequence). After removal of 7 bases from V and 7 bases from J, the junction contained 10 bases not matched to a gene. The CDR3 is 15 amino acids.

The genes are TRBV5-5 and TRBJ1-6; D is uncertain. Trimming took 1 base from V and 0 from J, leaving 14 bases between them. This CDR3 region has 18 residues. CDR1 SGHKS and CDR2 YYEKEE come from the germline V gene (reference sequence). CDR3 DNA: TGTGCCAGCAGCTTGTCCTCAAGGCCCAGCTCCTATAATTCACCCCTCCACTTT. It translates to CASSLSSRPSSYNSPLHF. Drawing the rest from reference TRBV5-5 and TRBJ1-6, the complete variable domain is DAGVTQSPTHLIKTRGQQVTLRCSPISGHKSVSWYQQVLGQGPQFIFQYYEKEERGRGNFPDRFSARQFPNYSSELNVNALLLGDSALYLCASSLSSRPSSYNSPLHFGNGTRLTVT.

V is TRBV27 and J is TRBJ2-1, with D unresolved. Trimming pared 5 bases from V and 8 bases from J, leaving 13 bases between. The CDR3 runs 13 residues. Germline V gene lookup returns CDR1 MNHEY and CDR2 SMNVEV (reference sequence). CDR3 sequence reads: CASSHTPQYEQFF. The DNA of the CDR3 is TGTGCCAGCAGTCATACCCCTCAGTATGAGCAGTTCTTC.

This clone was counted a few times. The chain joins TRBV27 to TRBJ2-7; D remains unclear. Germline CDR1 is MNHEY and CDR2 is SMNVEV (reference sequence). Between the trimmed V and J ends, which lost 6 bases and 0 bases, there was a span of 0 bases. The CDR3 totals 10 residues. The CDR3, as DNA: TGTGCCAGCAGCTCCTACGAGCAGTACTTC. Encoded protein: CASSSYEQYF.

V gene TRBV30 combines with J gene TRBJ1-1, with unresolved D. This CDR3 region has 12 residues. Germline-derived CDR1 and CDR2 are GTSNPN and SVGIG (reference sequence). Trimming removed 0 bases at V and 1 base at J, with 3 bases between. The CDR3 coding sequence is TGTGCCTGGAGTGTAGGGAACACTGAAGCTTTCTTT. Residues: CAWSVGNTEAFF.

This clone turned up a few times. V gene TRBV19 combines with J gene TRBJ2-7, with D perhaps assigned TRBD1 or TRBD2 (5 bases each). This CDR3 has 16 amino acids. Between the trimmed V and J ends, which lost 1 base and 0 bases, there was a span of 13 bases. CDR1 is LNHDA and CDR2 is SQIVND in the germline V gene (reference sequence). The CDR3 protein is CASSIGGTTSSYEQYF. The CDR3 DNA follows: TGTGCCAGTAGTATAGGGGGGACCACAAGCTCCTACGAGCAGTACTTC.

The rearrangement uses TRBV11-3 and TRBJ2-1, with 13 bases identical to TRBD2. CDR3 size: 16 residues. The J segment lost 7 bases and the V segment lost 6 bases, leaving 9 bases of the junction unmatched. Germline CDR1 and CDR2: SGHNT and YENEEA. The CDR3 protein is CASSPGLAGARNEQFF. The CDR3 DNA reads TGTGCCAGCAGTCCCGGACTAGCGGGAGCAAGGAATGAGCAGTTCTTC. The complete variable domain, with remaining parts taken from reference TRBV11-3 and TRBJ2-1, reads EAGVVQSPRYKIIEKKQPVAFWCNPISGHNTLYWYLQNLGQGPELLIRYENEEAVDDSQLPKDRFSAERLKGVDSTLKIQPAELGDSAVYLCASSPGLAGARNEQFFGPGTRLTVL.

The chain couples TRBV9 to TRBJ2-5; TRBD1 might be the D (6 bases). Germline assignment: CDR1 SGDLS and CDR2 YYNGEE. The ends were cut back, 5 bases at V and 2 bases at J, with 10 bases in the middle. The CDR3 is made up of 13 amino acids. The CDR3 spells CASRSDRQETQYF. The CDR3 DNA sequence: TGTGCCAGCAGGTCGGACAGACAAGAGACCCAGTACTTC. Full variable domain (remainder filled in from reference TRBV9 and TRBJ2-5): DSGVTQTPKHLITATGQRVTLRCSPRSGDLSVYWYQQSLDQGLQFLIQYYNGEERAKGNILERFSAQQFPDLHSELNLSSLELGDSALYFCASRSDRQETQYFGPGTRLLVL.

This clone was detected a few times. The CDR3 spells CASSQDPGTGGETQYF. The CDR3 region has the DNA TGCGCCAGCAGCCAAGATCCCGGGACAGGGGGCGAGACCCAGTACTTC. V and J are TRBV4-3 and TRBJ2-5; TRBD1 matches at 12 bases. The CDR3 has 16 amino acids. The germline gives CDR1 LGHNA, CDR2 YSLEER. V dropped 0 bases and J dropped 5; count of bases not matched to a gene: 4.

CDR3 region: CASSPLPNTGELFF. In nucleotides, the CDR3 is TGTGCCAGCAGTCCCCTTCCAAACACCGGGGAGCTGTTTTTT. The V and J genes are TRBV6-5 and TRBJ2-2; D gene unclear. The V end lost 5 bases, the J end lost 2 bases, and 9 bases lay between the germline ends. CDR3 length equals 14 residues. Germline CDR1 and CDR2: MNHEY and SVGAGI.

CDR3 residues: CASSERVAGTTDTQYF. Here the CDR3 DNA reads TGTGCCAGCAGTGAACGGGTAGCGGGGACCACAGATACGCAGTATTTT. V and J are TRBV2 and TRBJ2-3; 8 bases agree with TRBD2. Per germline, CDR1 SNHLY and CDR2 FYNNEI. V gave up 2 bases and J gave up 2 bases; unmatched junction bases: 6. There are 16 residues in the CDR3.

The J gene is TRBJ1-4, the V gene TRBV5-1; D gene uncertain. In germline, CDR1 is SGHRS, CDR2 YFSETQ. Trimming removed 4 bases from V and 8 bases from J, with 15 bases in between. The CDR3 is made up of 14 amino acids. In nucleotides, the CDR3 is TGCGCCAGCAGCCCCGGGCCGCAGCCGGAAAAACTGTTTTTT. Translating it yields CASSPGPQPEKLFF. Variable domain in full (rest from reference TRBV5-1 and TRBJ1-4): KAGVTQTPRYLIKTRGQQVTLSCSPISGHRSVSWYQQTPGQGLQFLFEYFSETQRNKGNFPGRFSGRQFSNSRSEMNVSTLELGDSALYLCASSPGPQPEKLFFGSGTQLSVL.

This rearrangement joins TRBV23-1 to TRBJ1-6; a weak D match, TRBD1 (5 bases). TRBV23-1 is placed among ORFs of uncertain function. CDR3 length equals 18 residues. Trimming cost V 2 bases and J 0 bases, with 14 bases left between them. In nucleotides, the CDR3 is TGCGCCAGCAGTCAAAATAGGGACGCGAGCTCCTATAATTCACCCCTCCACTTT. Protein: CASSQNRDASSYNSPLHF.

This chain joins TRBV9 and TRBJ2-1, with TRBD2 matching over 10 bases. CDR3 size: 19 residues. Per germline, CDR1 SGDLS and CDR2 YYNGEE. V was clipped by 0 bases and J by 0 bases; unmatched bases: 9. CDR3 protein: CASSVAPSGGRGSYNEQFF. CDR3 DNA: TGTGCCAGCAGCGTAGCCCCTAGCGGGGGCCGAGGCTCCTACAATGAGCAGTTCTTC.

This chain uses TRBV11-2 with TRBJ2-5; 7 bases agree with TRBD1. Per the germline V gene, CDR1 is SGHAT and CDR2 is FQNNGV. Trimming took 2 bases from V and 1 from J; bases not matched to a gene: 4. The CDR3 consists of 15 residues. This CDR3 is CASSLSSGGQETQYF. The CDR3 DNA reads as TGTGCCAGCAGCTTAAGTTCAGGGGGCCAAGAGACCCAGTACTTC.

This clone was counted once. The chain is built from TRBV19 and TRBJ2-4; TRBD2 matches at 13 bases. Germline V gene sequence: CDR1 LNHDA, CDR2 SQIVND (reference sequence). Trimming removed 3 bases from V and 0 bases from J; junction bases left unmatched: 5. CDR3 length: 18 amino acids. CDR3 nucleotides: TGTGCCAGTAGTATCGGACTAGCGGGGGCCCTAGCCAAAAACATTCAGTACTTC. It is translated as CASSIGLAGALAKNIQYF.

The genes are TRBV7-2 and TRBJ2-3; unclear D gene. Trimming removed 5 bases at V and 6 bases at J, with 18 bases between. The length of the CDR3 is 15 residues. The germline CDR1 and CDR2 sequences are SGHTA and FQGNSA. The CDR3 spells CASSHGDKGRDTQYF. In DNA form, the CDR3 reads TGTGCCAGCAGCCACGGCGATAAGGGAAGGGATACGCAGTATTTT.

This chain joins TRBV27 and TRBJ2-1; 8 positions agree with TRBD1. The CDR3 length is 16 residues. The trim removed 5 bases at V and 6 bases at J, leaving 12 bases unmatched. CDR1 and CDR2 from the germline V gene are MNHEY and SMNVEV (reference sequence). CDR3 region: CASSAADREVGNEQFF. CDR3 nucleotide sequence: TGTGCCAGCAGTGCCGCGGACAGGGAAGTTGGCAATGAGCAGTTCTTC.